This T cell receptor beta chain was identified in a study of T-cell memory formation after mild COVID-19. Study observations and caveats: Confirmation of SARS-CoV-2 specificity was lacking for second-wave clones peaking day 37.

This CDR3 has 14 residues. Per the germline V gene, CDR1 is MNHEY and CDR2 is SMNVEV (reference sequence). Between the trimmed V and J ends, which lost 3 bases and 2 bases, there was a span of 11 bases. As for this clonotype: Its antigen is not identified. Just one base apart from a much larger clone, this may be a read error.

One entry per CDR3 protein results from TCRdb running MiXCR on the 5' RACE reads. The table lists a few hundred thousand distinct CDR3 sequences, approximately 9% of them singletons. The J gene is TRBJ2-7, the V gene TRBV27, with a weak D call TRBD1 (5 bases). The receptor was isolated from a man aged 18-30 years who had mild COVID-19 (a few samples of this study predate the infection). Cell type and time point are not known. The specimen sequenced was PBMCs or a T cell subset sorted from them (not recorded which). The CDR3 DNA reads as TGTGCCAGCAGTTTGGGGAAAGGGGCCTACGAGCAGTACTTC. Translated: CASSLGKGAYEQYF.